This T cell receptor beta chain was captured in a study of technical replicates of blood from a few donors. The assay was immunoSEQ multiplex PCR, and TCRdb's table has in-frame clones only and misses some. The sample lists about 50,000 clones, 90% to 96% occurring once. This CDR3 is built from 15 residues. Deletions cut 0 bases from V and 4 bases from J, with 12 bases between. Per germline, CDR1 MGHRA and CDR2 YSYEKL. The source material was T cells isolated from PBMCs. This receptor was obtained from a human donor in good health. The gene calls are TRBV4-1 and TRBJ1-2; possibly TRBD1 for D (6 bases). CDR3 bases: TGCGCCAGCAGCCAAGAGGGGGCACGGGGCTATGGCTACACCTTC. Translation gives CASSQEGARGYGYTF.